The present TCR beta chain was sequenced within a study of blood T cell repertoires in COVID-19. Study-wide background: In each case, the material was cDNA or gDNA derived from T cells, B-cell-depleted T cells, or PBMCs.

As originally analysed: Using reference gene primer amplification, nucleated cell counts were estimated. Only in-frame clones appear in the TCRdb table, and some are missing; sequencing was by immunoSEQ multiplex PCR. V and J calls and clone size are copied from that table; D and trimming were computed from the DNA. The sample shows about 62,000 clones, roughly 88% of them seen only once. Germline V gene sequence: CDR1 LNHDA, CDR2 SQIVND (reference sequence). V shed 7 bases and J shed 6 bases, with 16 bases lying between them. The CDR3 totals 14 residues. The chain has TRBV19 and TRBJ1-5, with D maybe TRBD1 (6 bases). Source material: peripheral blood. This clonotype originated in an elderly woman with acute or convalescent COVID-19. Here the CDR3 DNA reads TGTGCCAGTAACCGGAAGGGGGGGCCTCAGCCCCAGCATTTT. This translates into CASNRKGGPQPQHF.